Presented here are 4 T cell receptor beta chains from one specimen sequenced in a study of neurological immune-mediated disorders. TCRdb redid the calling of the 5' RACE reads with MiXCR, one entry per CDR3 protein. The sample carries 50,000 to 70,000 distinct CDR3 sequences, 3% to 4% recorded once. The source material was PBMCs. The receptors stem from a man aged 40-50 years with multiple sclerosis.

There are many counts of this clonotype. The genes are TRBV12-3 or TRBV12-4 and TRBJ2-1; perhaps TRBD2 as D (6 bases). Trimming removed 10 bases at V and 1 base at J, with 11 bases between. The CDR3 has 13 residues. DNA of the CDR3: TGTGCCACCACTCGGGGGTCCTACAATGAGCAGTTCTTC. Its protein is CATTRGSYNEQFF.

This clonotype was seen many times. The junction and the germline gene differ at one end; a read error may be behind it. The rearrangement joins TRBV20-1 to TRBJ2-5, with D perhaps TRBD1 (6 bases). Germline V gene data show CDR1 as DFQATT and CDR2 as SNEGSKA (reference sequence). The CDR3 runs to 18 residues. The CDR3 region has the DNA TGCAGTGCTAGAGATCAAGGTGGAGGTGGGGGCCAACAAGGGACCCAGTACTTC. Translated, it gives CSARDQGGGGGQQGTQYF.

This clonotype was picked up many times. The rearrangement joins TRBV6-1 to TRBJ1-2; no clear D gene. V was pared by 7 bases and J by 1 base, with 16 bases between. The CDR3 runs to 15 residues. Germline CDR1 is MNHNS and CDR2 is SASEGT. CDR3 bases: TGTGCCAGCACCCGAGGGCTCCTACTTAACTATGGCTACACCTTC. The encoded protein is CASTRGLLLNYGYTF.

At least ten counts were recorded for this clonotype. The rearrangement joins TRBV7-2 to TRBJ1-1, with 12 bases aligning to TRBD1. Germline lookup yields CDR1 SGHTA and CDR2 FQGNSA. CDR3 length: 15 amino acids. The V gene end was trimmed by 1 base and the J gene end by 11 bases; junction bases not matched to a gene: 8. The CDR3 region has the DNA TGTGCCAGCAGCTTAGTGGGGACAGGGGGCGCTTCGGCTTTCTTT. Its translation is CASSLVGTGGASAFF.